Listed below are T cell receptor beta chains from one sample, sequenced in a study of blood T cell repertoires in COVID-19. Sequencing used immunoSEQ multiplex PCR; TCRdb keeps in-frame clones, though not all of them. The sample lists roughly 110,000 clones; about 70% were seen once. The source material was peripheral blood. Receptor source: a human donor with acute or convalescent COVID-19. The donor label of this sample is uncertain. CDR3s include the opening cysteine and the closing phenylalanine or tryptophan. The order of the fields is J gene, clone size, V gene, D gene, CDR3 DNA, CDR3 protein. The D gene is left open where the match is weak. For some rows the clone size is stated as once, few or many, or as a class when expanded; others skip it.

j_call: TRBJ2-7; clone_size: -; v_call: TRBV7-8; d_call: -; cdr3_nt: TGTGCCAGCAGCTTATTACCCTATATTGCACAGGGGAGGTCCTACGAGCAGTACTTC; cdr3_aa: CASSLLPYIAQGRSYEQYF
j_call: TRBJ1-5; clone_size: -; v_call: TRBV9; d_call: -; cdr3_nt: TGTGCCAGCAGCCCTTGGGACACCGCGGGTCAGCCCCAGCATTTT; cdr3_aa: CASSPWDTAGQPQHF
j_call: TRBJ1-1; clone_size: -; v_call: TRBV18; d_call: -; cdr3_nt: TGTGCCAGCTCACCACTAGCCGGCGGGAGGAACACTGAAGCTTTCTTT; cdr3_aa: CASSPLAGGRNTEAFF
j_call: TRBJ2-2; clone_size: -; v_call: TRBV7-6; d_call: TRBD1; cdr3_nt: TGTGCCAGCACCCGGACAGGGACGAACACCGGGGAGCTGTTTTTT; cdr3_aa: CASTRTGTNTGELFF
j_call: TRBJ2-1; clone_size: few; v_call: TRBV9; d_call: TRBD2; cdr3_nt: TGTGCCAGCAGCGTAGCAGTTTTCGGGCGGGGGGGCTCCTACAATGAGCAGTTCTTC; cdr3_aa: CASSVAVFGRGGSYNEQFF
j_call: TRBJ2-3; clone_size: once; v_call: TRBV20-1; d_call: -; cdr3_nt: TGCAGTGCTAGTCAGCGGGTCCAAGGTGGCGATACGCAGTATTTT; cdr3_aa: CSASQRVQGGDTQYF
j_call: TRBJ2-7; clone_size: few; v_call: TRBV20-1; d_call: -; cdr3_nt: TGCAGTGCTCAAACAGGCTACGAGCAGTACTTC; cdr3_aa: CSAQTGYEQYF
j_call: TRBJ1-1; clone_size: -; v_call: TRBV6-5; d_call: -; cdr3_nt: TGTGCCAGCAGTTACCTCGCGGGGGGGCTCTTATTT; cdr3_aa: CASSYLAGGLLF
j_call: TRBJ1-1; clone_size: many; v_call: TRBV7-9; d_call: TRBD1; cdr3_nt: TGTGCCAGCAGCTCCGGACAGGGAACGACTGAAGCTTTCTTT; cdr3_aa: CASSSGQGTTEAFF
j_call: TRBJ1-2; clone_size: -; v_call: TRBV15; d_call: -; cdr3_nt: TGTGCCACCAGCGAGGGAAGTAACTATGGCTACACCTTC; cdr3_aa: CATSEGSNYGYTF
j_call: TRBJ1-1; clone_size: -; v_call: TRBV4-2; d_call: TRBD1; cdr3_nt: TGTGCCAGCAGCCGGACGGGACAGGAGTATACTGAAGCTTTCTTT; cdr3_aa: CASSRTGQEYTEAFF
j_call: TRBJ1-5; clone_size: -; v_call: TRBV27; d_call: -; cdr3_nt: TGTGCCAGCAGAGGGGGAGTCGGCAATCAGCCCCAGCATTTT; cdr3_aa: CASRGGVGNQPQHF
j_call: TRBJ1-1; clone_size: -; v_call: TRBV19; d_call: -; cdr3_nt: TGTGCCAGTAGTATAGATCGAGGGGGACAAGCTTTCTTT; cdr3_aa: CASSIDRGGQAFF
j_call: TRBJ1-2; clone_size: once; v_call: TRBV10-2; d_call: -; cdr3_nt: TGCGCCAGCAGTGAGTCCCTCGAGGGCTATGGCTACACCTTC; cdr3_aa: CASSESLEGYGYTF
j_call: TRBJ1-5; clone_size: -; v_call: TRBV2; d_call: TRBD1; cdr3_nt: TGTGCCAGCAGACCTGGACAGGGGAACGGTCAGCCCCAGCATTTT; cdr3_aa: CASRPGQGNGQPQHF
j_call: TRBJ1-6; clone_size: -; v_call: TRBV19; d_call: -; cdr3_nt: TGTGCCAGTAGTATCCTACAGGGTGAATCACCCCTCCACTTT; cdr3_aa: CASSILQGESPLHF
j_call: TRBJ1-2; clone_size: few; v_call: TRBV6-4; d_call: -; cdr3_nt: TGTGCCAGCAGTGACCAGGGTGGTTATGGCTACACCTTC; cdr3_aa: CASSDQGGYGYTF
j_call: TRBJ1-1; clone_size: -; v_call: TRBV14; d_call: TRBD1; cdr3_nt: TGTGCCAGCAGCCGGCGACAGGGGACCATGAACACTGAAGCTTTCTTT; cdr3_aa: CASSRRQGTMNTEAFF
j_call: TRBJ2-3; clone_size: -; v_call: TRBV5-5; d_call: -; cdr3_nt: TGTGCCAGCAGCTGGTCACTAGCCTCCTCGAGCACAGATACGCAGTATTTT; cdr3_aa: CASSWSLASSSTDTQYF
j_call: TRBJ2-3; clone_size: few; v_call: TRBV5-1; d_call: TRBD2; cdr3_nt: TGCGCCAGCGCCCGGCTAGCGGGGGAAGATACGCAGTATTTT; cdr3_aa: CASARLAGEDTQYF
j_call: TRBJ1-5; clone_size: many; v_call: TRBV15; d_call: TRBD1; cdr3_nt: TGTGCCACCGCGAGACAGGGACTTTATCAGCCCCAGCATTTT; cdr3_aa: CATARQGLYQPQHF
j_call: TRBJ2-6; clone_size: once; v_call: TRBV9; d_call: -; cdr3_nt: TGTGCCAGCAGCCTGTGGGGAGCGGGGGCCAACGTCCTGACTTTC; cdr3_aa: CASSLWGAGANVLTF
j_call: TRBJ1-2; clone_size: -; v_call: TRBV9; d_call: -; cdr3_nt: TGTGCCAGCAGCAGCACAGGGTTTATGTCCGATGGCTACACCTTC; cdr3_aa: CASSSTGFMSDGYTF
j_call: TRBJ1-1; clone_size: once; v_call: TRBV9; d_call: -; cdr3_nt: TGTGCCAGCAGCGTAGGGCGGGGGGCGGTCGACACTGAAGCTTTCTTT; cdr3_aa: CASSVGRGAVDTEAFF
j_call: TRBJ2-3; clone_size: -; v_call: TRBV5-1; d_call: -; cdr3_nt: TGCGCCAGCAGCTCCCTTAGGACAGCGAGCACAGATACGCAGTATTTT; cdr3_aa: CASSSLRTASTDTQYF
j_call: TRBJ2-1; clone_size: -; v_call: TRBV6-5; d_call: -; cdr3_nt: TGTGCCAGTTTCCCTGCTGAGAGCTCCTACAATGAGCAGTTCTTC; cdr3_aa: CASFPAESSYNEQFF
j_call: TRBJ2-1; clone_size: -; v_call: TRBV5-1; d_call: -; cdr3_nt: TGCGCCAGCAGCTTGGCCTACCTAGGGGGGGGGCACAATGAGCAGTTCTTC; cdr3_aa: CASSLAYLGGGHNEQFF
j_call: TRBJ2-3; clone_size: few; v_call: TRBV6-4; d_call: TRBD2; cdr3_nt: TGTGCCAGCAGTGACTCTCGGACTAGCGGGGGGTCCCCCCGTAGCACAGATACGCAGTATTTT; cdr3_aa: CASSDSRTSGGSPRSTDTQYF
j_call: TRBJ1-2; clone_size: -; v_call: TRBV5-1; d_call: -; cdr3_nt: TGCGCCAGCAGCTTACGGGAGGAGGGCTACACCTTC; cdr3_aa: CASSLREEGYTF
j_call: TRBJ2-3; clone_size: -; v_call: TRBV3-1/TRBV3-2; d_call: -; cdr3_nt: TGTGCCGGCAGCCGCCAGGTTAGCACAGATACGCAGTATTTT; cdr3_aa: CAGSRQVSTDTQYF
j_call: TRBJ1-2; clone_size: -; v_call: TRBV18; d_call: -; cdr3_nt: TGTGCCAGCTCACCTATCAGGGGCGACTATGGCTACACCTTC; cdr3_aa: CASSPIRGDYGYTF
j_call: TRBJ2-1; clone_size: -; v_call: TRBV30; d_call: -; cdr3_nt: TGTGCCTGGACACATCACAATGAGCAGTTCTTC; cdr3_aa: CAWTHHNEQFF
j_call: TRBJ1-5; clone_size: -; v_call: TRBV6-5; d_call: -; cdr3_nt: TGTGCCTTCGGGGATAGCAATCAGCCCCAGCATTTT; cdr3_aa: CAFGDSNQPQHF
j_call: TRBJ1-5; clone_size: -; v_call: TRBV6-5; d_call: -; cdr3_nt: TGTGCCAGCAGTTTCGGACAGACGAGTCAGCCCCAGCATTTT; cdr3_aa: CASSFGQTSQPQHF
j_call: TRBJ2-1; clone_size: -; v_call: TRBV18; d_call: -; cdr3_nt: TGTGCCAGCTCACCTGACAGGAGGTCCTACAATGAGCAGTTCTTC; cdr3_aa: CASSPDRRSYNEQFF
j_call: TRBJ2-3; clone_size: -; v_call: TRBV5-1; d_call: TRBD2; cdr3_nt: TGCGCCAGCAGCTTGGAGGGCGGGGGAACAGATACGCAGTATTTT; cdr3_aa: CASSLEGGGTDTQYF
j_call: TRBJ1-5; clone_size: -; v_call: TRBV30; d_call: TRBD1; cdr3_nt: TGTGCCTGGAGTGTAGCGGCAGGGGGCTGGAGACAGCCCCAGCATTTT; cdr3_aa: CAWSVAAGGWRQPQHF
j_call: TRBJ1-6; clone_size: -; v_call: TRBV5-4; d_call: -; cdr3_nt: TGTGCCAGCAGCTTTAACAGGGTTAATTCACCCCTCCACTTT; cdr3_aa: CASSFNRVNSPLHF
j_call: TRBJ1-2; clone_size: -; v_call: TRBV28; d_call: TRBD1; cdr3_nt: TGTGCCAGCAGTTATGGTACAGGGGGTCCTGGCTACACCTTC; cdr3_aa: CASSYGTGGPGYTF
j_call: TRBJ1-1; clone_size: once; v_call: TRBV5-6; d_call: -; cdr3_nt: TGTGCCAGCAGCTTGCCGGGGGGGTACACTGAAGCTTTCTTT; cdr3_aa: CASSLPGGYTEAFF
j_call: TRBJ1-1; clone_size: -; v_call: TRBV13; d_call: -; cdr3_nt: TGTGCCAGCAGCTCAGAGGTAGGAGGTGAAGCTTTCTTT; cdr3_aa: CASSSEVGGEAFF
j_call: TRBJ2-5; clone_size: -; v_call: TRBV21-1; d_call: -; cdr3_nt: TGTGCCAGCAGCAATAAGCTCAGCCCCGCAACTAGCGGGGGATCCTCTCGGGAGACCCAGTACTTC; cdr3_aa: CASSNKLSPATSGGSSRETQYF
j_call: TRBJ2-2; clone_size: -; v_call: TRBV7-2; d_call: TRBD2; cdr3_nt: TGTGCCAGCAGCTTTTCGGCTAGCGGGGGGCTGGGAACCGGGGAGCTGTTTTTT; cdr3_aa: CASSFSASGGLGTGELFF
j_call: TRBJ1-2; clone_size: -; v_call: TRBV11-2; d_call: -; cdr3_nt: TGTGCCAGCAGCGCCTCACGGGGGTTAGAGTCGGACTACACCTTC; cdr3_aa: CASSASRGLESDYTF
j_call: TRBJ2-5; clone_size: -; v_call: TRBV30; d_call: TRBD2; cdr3_nt: TGTGCCTGGAGCGGCAGCGGGGGGAAGACCCAGTACTTC; cdr3_aa: CAWSGSGGKTQYF
j_call: TRBJ1-1; clone_size: -; v_call: TRBV6-6; d_call: -; cdr3_nt: TGTGCCAGCAGGTATACAAACACTGAAGCTTTCTTT; cdr3_aa: CASRYTNTEAFF